Following are 16 T cell receptor beta chains from one sample sequenced in a study of response to subunit inactivated influenza vaccine. TCRdb processed the RT-PCR reads anew with MiXCR; each CDR3 protein has one entry. The sample includes fewer than 700,000 distinct CDR3 sequences, approximately 13% of them seen just once. Sequencing used PBMCs from blood, obtained roughly 45 days after vaccination. The receptors stem from a man in his fifties or sixties who received an inactivated influenza vaccine.

This clonotype has at least ten counts. The chain uses TRBV4-3 and TRBJ2-2; D is unresolved. The CDR3 runs to 14 residues. Deletions cut 0 bases from V and 5 bases from J, with 7 bases between. CDR1 LGHNA and CDR2 YSLEER come from the germline V gene. CDR3 DNA: TGCGCCAGCAGCCAAGATCTAGGGACCGGGGAGCTGTTTTTT. Protein sequence: CASSQDLGTGELFF.

As concerns this clonotype: With a much larger clone just one base away, this may be a read error. V usage is TRBV29-1 and J usage is TRBJ2-1, with TRBD2 as a possible D gene (7 bases). The CDR3 is made up of 15 amino acids. V lost 6 bases and J 4 bases, leaving 19 bases between the germline ends. CDR1 SQVTM and CDR2 ANQGSEA come from the germline V gene. As DNA, the CDR3 is TGCAGCGTCCTTTTAGGGGGAGGGCCTTACAATGAGCAGTTCTTC. This encodes CSVLLGGGPYNEQFF.

The chain uses TRBV20-1 and TRBJ2-7; TRBD2 matches 7 bases. The CDR3 is 15 residues long. Germline CDR1 is DFQATT and CDR2 is SNEGSKA (reference sequence). The trim removed 0 bases at V and 1 base at J, leaving 6 bases unmatched. The CDR3 DNA sequence: TGCAGTGCTAGAGATCAGCGGGAAAGGTCCTACGAGCAGTACTTC. This gives the protein CSARDQRERSYEQYF.

This clonotype occurred a few times. The chain employs TRBV6-5 and TRBJ2-4; TRBD2 is a possible D gene (5 bases). This CDR3 spans 16 amino acids. Germline V gene data show CDR1 as MNHEY and CDR2 as SVGAGI. V lost 0 bases, J lost 0 bases, and 9 bases lay in between. CDR3 bases: TGTGCCAGCAGTTACTCCATCGAGGGAGCCAAAAACATTCAGTACTTC. Translating it yields CASSYSIEGAKNIQYF.

The rearrangement uses TRBV14 and TRBJ2-5; possibly TRBD2 for D (5 bases). This CDR3 has 15 amino acids. V was pared by 5 bases and J by 2 bases, with 15 bases between. Per the germline V gene, CDR1 is SGHDN and CDR2 is FVKESK. In DNA, the CDR3 is TGTGCCAGCAGCAAAACCGGGATCCTGCAAGAGACCCAGTACTTC. This encodes CASSKTGILQETQYF. The whole variable domain, remainder taken from reference TRBV14 and TRBJ2-5, is EAGVTQFPSHSVIEKGQTVTLRCDPISGHDNLYWYRRVMGKEIKFLLHFVKESKQDESGMPNNRFLAERTGGTYSTLKVQPAELEDSGVYFCASSKTGILQETQYFGPGTRLLVL.

This clonotype was counted a few times. V and J are TRBV20-1 and TRBJ1-2, with D perhaps TRBD1 (5 bases). The germline V and J ends were trimmed by 5 bases and 1 base, with 11 bases remaining between them. This CDR3 has 13 amino acids. CDR1 is DFQATT and CDR2 is SNEGSKA in the germline V gene (reference sequence). The CDR3 nucleotides read TGCAGTGCTCCGACGGGGGATAACTATGGCTACACCTTC. Protein sequence: CSAPTGDNYGYTF.

V is TRBV25-1 and J is TRBJ1-1; a weak D match, TRBD1 (5 bases). V was shortened by 3 bases and J by 8 bases, with 7 bases between the two germline ends. The germline gives CDR1 MGHDK, CDR2 SYGVNS. The CDR3 loop spans 11 amino acids. The CDR3 loop is CASSEGREAFF. The DNA of the CDR3 is TGTGCCAGCAGTGAGGGGCGCGAAGCTTTCTTT.

This clonotype was recorded at least ten times. The CDR3: CASTSHGRSPYEQYF. The CDR3, as DNA: TGTGCCAGTACCTCTCACGGGAGGTCCCCCTACGAGCAGTACTTC. This rearrangement joins TRBV6-2 or TRBV6-3 to TRBJ2-7; 7 nucleotides agree with TRBD2. Germline assignment: CDR1 MNHEY and CDR2 SVGEGT. CDR3 length: 15 amino acids. V lost 9 bases and J lost 2; bases outside the gene matches: 13.

This clonotype has at least ten counts. This chain links TRBV2 with TRBJ1-1, with D possibly matching TRBD1 (5 bases). Germline V lookup: CDR1 SNHLY, CDR2 FYNNEI. V shed 4 bases and J shed 1 base, with 7 bases lying between them. The CDR3 has 13 residues. The CDR3, as DNA: TGTGCCAGCAGTGGGCAGGGGAACACTGAAGCTTTCTTT. Protein product: CASSGQGNTEAFF. Full variable domain (missing parts from reference TRBV2 and TRBJ1-1): EPEVTQTPSHQVTQMGQEVILRCVPISNHLYFYWYRQILGQKVEFLVSFYNNEISEKSEIFDDQFSVERPDGSNFTLKIRSTKLEDSAMYFCASSGQGNTEAFFGQGTRLTVV.

This clonotype has just a few counts. The chain joins TRBV10-2 to TRBJ2-3; unclear D gene. Per the germline V gene, CDR1 is WSHSY and CDR2 is SAAADI. The CDR3 contains 12 residues. Deletions cut 3 bases from V and 5 bases from J, with 6 bases between. The CDR3 region is CASSEIRDTQYF. The CDR3, as DNA: TGCGCCAGCAGTGAAATCCGAGATACGCAGTATTTT.

This clonotype was seen at least ten times. V and J are TRBV12-3 or TRBV12-4 and TRBJ1-2, with D possibly TRBD1 on 5 matching bases. V lost 3 bases and J 5 bases, leaving 19 bases between the germline ends. CDR3 length equals 16 residues. The CDR3: CASSLAPPGGGYGYTF. The CDR3 DNA follows: TGTGCCAGCAGTTTGGCCCCCCCCGGGGGGGGATATGGCTACACCTTC.

The chain links TRBV6-5 to TRBJ1-1; D is perhaps TRBD1 (5 bases). With 2 bases removed from V and 10 bases from J, the gap between germline ends came to 8 bases. The CDR3 has 11 residues. Germline assignment: CDR1 MNHEY and CDR2 SVGAGI. CDR3 nucleotide sequence: TGTGCCAGCAGTTACCGGGGGACAGCTTTCTTT. This codes for CASSYRGTAFF.

This clonotype has more than one count but fewer than ten. The gene calls are TRBV12-3 or TRBV12-4 and TRBJ2-5; TRBD1 is a possible D gene (5 bases). Trimming shortened V by 7 bases and J by 3 bases, and 9 bases separated the two germline ends. The CDR3 contains 12 residues. Here the CDR3 DNA reads TGTGCCAGCAATCTAGGGGAAGAGACCCAGTACTTC. It encodes CASNLGEETQYF.

The chain employs TRBV30 and TRBJ1-3; TRBD1 might be the D (5 bases). The CDR3 has 13 amino acids. Deletions cut 3 bases from V and 3 bases from J, with 9 bases between. Germline loops: CDR1 GTSNPN, CDR2 SVGIG (reference sequence). In nucleotides, the CDR3 is TGTGCCTGGAGCCCTGGGGGTGGAAACACCATATATTTT. This codes for CAWSPGGGNTIYF.

V is TRBV7-3 and J is TRBJ1-6; 7 nucleotides line up with TRBD1. Trimming cost V 6 bases and J 5 bases; bases outside gene matches: 4. The CDR3 is 14 residues long. The germline V gene has CDR1 SGHTA and CDR2 FQGTGA. The CDR3 DNA follows: TGTGCCAGCAGGGCAGGGGGAGATAATTCACCCCTCCACTTT. Translated: CASRAGGDNSPLHF.

This chain links TRBV7-2 with TRBJ2-1, with TRBD1 identical over 7 bases. There are 17 residues in the CDR3. Germline V lookup: CDR1 SGHTA, CDR2 FQGNSA. The J segment lost 4 bases and the V segment lost 1 base, leaving 10 bases of the junction unmatched. In nucleotides, the CDR3 is TGTGCCAGCAGCTTAGGTAAAGGGGGCCTAAAGTACAATGAGCAGTTCTTC. The encoded protein is CASSLGKGGLKYNEQFF.